This TCR beta chain was sequenced for a study of blood T cell repertoires in COVID-19. Background on the study: COVID-19 samples, acute and convalescent, were from the United States, Italy and Spain. Nucleic acid was either cDNA or gDNA, and it came from T cells, B-cell-depleted T cells, or PBMCs.

The CDR3 runs 13 residues. V lost 6 bases, J lost 7 bases, and 11 bases lay in between. Per germline, CDR1 SGHTS and CDR2 YDEGEE. Per the original methods: Estimates of nucleated cell counts were drawn from the amplification of reference gene primers. Assay used: immunoSEQ multiplex PCR; TCRdb lists only in-frame clones, some missing. The V and J calls and the clone size are those of that table, but D and trimming were determined from the DNA. Of roughly 250,000 clones listed, roughly 83% were seen once; the top ten hold approximately 10%. The sequencing input was peripheral blood. This TCR was recovered from a woman aged 80 or over with acute or convalescent COVID-19. The chain carries TRBV5-8 and TRBJ1-6, with D unclear. This CDR3 is CASTPTLNSPLHF. CDR3 DNA sequence: TGTGCCAGCACCCCTACCTTGAATTCACCCCTCCACTTT. Drawing the rest from reference TRBV5-8 and TRBJ1-6, the complete variable domain is EAGVTQSPTHLIKTRGQQATLRCSPISGHTSVYWYQQALGLGLQFLLWYDEGEERNRGNFPPRFSGRQFPNYSSELNVNALELEDSALYLCASTPTLNSPLHFGNGTRLTVT.